The clone carrying this T cell receptor beta chain was found a few times. What it binds is not known. The CDR3 runs to 20 residues. Trimming removed 3 bases from V and 0 bases from J; junction bases left unmatched: 12. CDR1 is MNHEY and CDR2 is SVGAGI in the germline V gene. This sample is drawn from a study of T cell repertoires in cytomegalovirus infection. On the study more broadly: Signatures in public TCR beta sequences pointed to both CMV infection and matching HLA type. Study-level results: CMV-specific HLA-C-restricted TCR beta clonotypes dominated the ex vivo response. Cumulative public TCR beta family frequency identified carriers of CMV plus the relevant HLA.

TCRdb re-analysed the reads in MiXCR, keeping a single row per CDR3 protein. The sample holds about 450,000 distinct CDR3 sequences; roughly a third are singletons and the top ten take about an eighth. The sequencing input was PBMCs. The chain joins TRBV6-5 to TRBJ2-7; 15 nucleotides match TRBD2. The sequence derives from a human donor in good health (CMV status not recorded). Some clones in this sample may be carry-over from other donors' samples. DNA for the CDR3: TGTGCCAGCAGTTATTACTCACCCGGACTAGCGGGGGGGAGCTCCTACGAGCAGTACTTC. Translation gives CASSYYSPGLAGGSSYEQYF.